A single sample gave rise to the 5 T cell receptor beta chains below, sequenced in a study of blood T cell repertoires in COVID-19. Here immunoSEQ multiplex PCR was the method, and the copy in TCRdb shows in-frame clones only, minus some. The sample has almost 200,000 clones; roughly nine tenths are singletons. The sequenced sample was peripheral blood. All receptors come from a woman aged 70 to 79 with acute or convalescent COVID-19.

This rearrangement joins TRBV11-3 to TRBJ2-2; 7 positions agree with TRBD2. Germline CDR1 and CDR2: SGHNT and YENEEA. Trimming removed 2 bases from V and 5 bases from J; junction bases left unmatched: 8. CDR3 length: 16 residues. This CDR3 is CASSLWSGGGTGELFF. DNA for the CDR3: TGTGCCAGCAGCTTATGGTCGGGAGGAGGGACCGGGGAGCTGTTTTTT.

This chain uses TRBV5-1 with TRBJ2-2; D unresolved. The CDR3 is 14 residues long. Trimming shortened V by 4 bases and J by 2 bases, and 9 bases separated the two germline ends. Germline CDR1 reads SGHRS; CDR2 reads YFSETQ. The CDR3 spells CASSRDTNTGELFF. The CDR3 nucleotides are TGCGCCAGCAGCCGTGACACAAACACCGGGGAGCTGTTTTTT.

This rearrangement joins TRBV2 to TRBJ2-1; 9 nucleotides agree with TRBD2. Losses at the gene ends were 6 bases for V and 4 bases for J; bases not matched to a gene: 7. Germline assignment: CDR1 SNHLY and CDR2 FYNNEI. The CDR3 runs 15 residues. CDR3 nucleotide sequence: TGTGCCAGCAGAATAGCGGGGGATACTTACAATGAGCAGTTCTTC. Translation: CASRIAGDTYNEQFF.

In this sample, this clone turned up a few times. The gene calls are TRBV10-1 and TRBJ1-5; weak D call: TRBD1 (6 bases). The ends were cut back, 4 bases at V and 3 bases at J, with 7 bases in the middle. Germline assignment: CDR1 WNHNN and CDR2 SYGVQD (reference sequence). The CDR3 consists of 13 residues. The CDR3 region has the DNA TGCGCCAGCAGTGGACAGGCCAATCAGCCCCAGCATTTT. This sequence encodes CASSGQANQPQHF.

This clone was found once. The chain links TRBV27 to TRBJ2-3; the D is unclear. The V and J ends lost 5 bases and 1 base respectively, with 13 bases between them. Germline loops: CDR1 MNHEY, CDR2 SMNVEV (reference sequence). CDR3 length: 15 amino acids. CDR3 coding DNA: TGTGCCAGCAGTACCCCGGGTGAGGGCACAGATACGCAGTATTTT. Translated: CASSTPGEGTDTQYF.